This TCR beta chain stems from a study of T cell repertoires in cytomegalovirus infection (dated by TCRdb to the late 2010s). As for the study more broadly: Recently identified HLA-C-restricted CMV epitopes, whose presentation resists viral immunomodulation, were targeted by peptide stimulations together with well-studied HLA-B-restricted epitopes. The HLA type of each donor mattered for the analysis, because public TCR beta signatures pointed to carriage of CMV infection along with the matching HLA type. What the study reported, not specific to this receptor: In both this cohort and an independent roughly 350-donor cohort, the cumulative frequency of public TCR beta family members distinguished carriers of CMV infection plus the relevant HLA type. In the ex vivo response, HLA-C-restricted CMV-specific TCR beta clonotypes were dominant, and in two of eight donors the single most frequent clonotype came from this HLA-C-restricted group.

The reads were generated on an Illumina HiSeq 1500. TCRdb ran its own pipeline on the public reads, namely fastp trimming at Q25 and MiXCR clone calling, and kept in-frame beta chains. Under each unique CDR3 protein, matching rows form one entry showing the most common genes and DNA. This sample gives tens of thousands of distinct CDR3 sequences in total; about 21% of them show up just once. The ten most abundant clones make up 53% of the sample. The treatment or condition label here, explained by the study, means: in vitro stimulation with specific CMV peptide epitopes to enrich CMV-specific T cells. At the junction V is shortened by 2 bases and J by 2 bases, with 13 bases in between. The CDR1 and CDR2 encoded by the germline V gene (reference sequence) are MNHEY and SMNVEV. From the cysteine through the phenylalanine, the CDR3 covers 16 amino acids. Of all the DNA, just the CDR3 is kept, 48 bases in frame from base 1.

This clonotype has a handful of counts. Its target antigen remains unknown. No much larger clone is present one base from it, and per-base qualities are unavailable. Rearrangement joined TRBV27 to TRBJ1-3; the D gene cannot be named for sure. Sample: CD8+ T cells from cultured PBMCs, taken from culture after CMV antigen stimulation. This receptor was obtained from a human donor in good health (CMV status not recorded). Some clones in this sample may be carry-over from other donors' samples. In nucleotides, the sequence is TGTGCCAGCAGTTTAAGAAAGGAAACTACTGGAAACACCATATATTTT. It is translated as CASSLRKETTGNTIYF.